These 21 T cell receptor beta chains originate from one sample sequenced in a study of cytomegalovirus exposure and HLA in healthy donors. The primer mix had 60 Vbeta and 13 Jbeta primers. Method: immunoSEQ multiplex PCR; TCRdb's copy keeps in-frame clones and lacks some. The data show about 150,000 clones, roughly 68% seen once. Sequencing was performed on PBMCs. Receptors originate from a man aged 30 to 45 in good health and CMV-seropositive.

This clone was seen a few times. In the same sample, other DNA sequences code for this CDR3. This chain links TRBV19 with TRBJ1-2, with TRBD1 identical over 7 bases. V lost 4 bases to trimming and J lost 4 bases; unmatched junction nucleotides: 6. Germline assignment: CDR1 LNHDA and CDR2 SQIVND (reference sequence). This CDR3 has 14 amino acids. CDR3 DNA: TGTGCCAGTAGTAATCGAGACAGGGCCTATGGCTACACCTTC. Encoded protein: CASSNRDRAYGYTF.

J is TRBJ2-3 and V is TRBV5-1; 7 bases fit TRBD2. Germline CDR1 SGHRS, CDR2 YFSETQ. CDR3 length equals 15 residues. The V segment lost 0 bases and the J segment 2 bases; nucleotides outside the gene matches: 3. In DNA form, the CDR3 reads TGCGCCAGCAGCTTGGCAGAGCGGGACACAGATACGCAGTATTTT. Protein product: CASSLAERDTDTQYF. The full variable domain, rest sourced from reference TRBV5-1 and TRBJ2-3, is KAGVTQTPRYLIKTRGQQVTLSCSPISGHRSVSWYQQTPGQGLQFLFEYFSETQRNKGNFPGRFSGRQFSNSRSEMNVSTLELGDSALYLCASSLAERDTDTQYFGPGTRLTVL.

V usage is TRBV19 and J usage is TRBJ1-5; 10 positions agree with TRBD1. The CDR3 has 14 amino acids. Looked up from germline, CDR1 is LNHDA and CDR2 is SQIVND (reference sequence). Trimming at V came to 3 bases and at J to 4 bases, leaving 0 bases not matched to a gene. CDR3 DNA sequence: TGTGCCAGTAGTATGGGACAGGGGAATCAGCCCCAGCATTTT. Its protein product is CASSMGQGNQPQHF.

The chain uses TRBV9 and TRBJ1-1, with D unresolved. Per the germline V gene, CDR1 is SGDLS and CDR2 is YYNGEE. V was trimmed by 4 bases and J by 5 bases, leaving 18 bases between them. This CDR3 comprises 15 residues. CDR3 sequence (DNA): TGTGCCAGCAGCCCCGTGAAAGGCGCGGAAACTGAAGCTTTCTTT. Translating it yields CASSPVKGAETEAFF.

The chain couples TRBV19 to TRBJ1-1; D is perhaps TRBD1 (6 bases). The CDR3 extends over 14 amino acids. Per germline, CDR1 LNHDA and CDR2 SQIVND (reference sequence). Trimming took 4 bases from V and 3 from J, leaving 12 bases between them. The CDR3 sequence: CASSKDSWYTEAFF. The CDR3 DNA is TGTGCCAGTAGTAAGGACAGCTGGTACACTGAAGCTTTCTTT. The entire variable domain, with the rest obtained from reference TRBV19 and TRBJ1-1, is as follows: DGGITQSPKYLFRKEGQNVTLSCEQNLNHDAMYWYRQDPGQGLRLIYYSQIVNDFQKGDIAEGYSVSREKKESFPLTVTSAQKNPTAFYLCASSKDSWYTEAFFGQGTRLTVV.

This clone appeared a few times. The CDR3 DNA reads TGTGCCAGCGCTAGGACTGAAGCTTTCTTT. Its translation: CASARTEAFF. This chain uses TRBV6-1 with TRBJ1-1; D not resolved. Germline V gene data show CDR1 as MNHNS and CDR2 as SASEGT. The CDR3 runs to 10 residues. V lost 8 bases, J lost 5 bases, and 6 bases lay in between.

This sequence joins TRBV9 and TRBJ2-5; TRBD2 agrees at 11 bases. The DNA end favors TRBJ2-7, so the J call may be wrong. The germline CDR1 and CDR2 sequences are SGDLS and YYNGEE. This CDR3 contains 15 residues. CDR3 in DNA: TGTGCCAGCAGCATTGCCGGGACTAGCGGTTACGAGCAGTACTTC. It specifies CASSIAGTSGYEQYF.

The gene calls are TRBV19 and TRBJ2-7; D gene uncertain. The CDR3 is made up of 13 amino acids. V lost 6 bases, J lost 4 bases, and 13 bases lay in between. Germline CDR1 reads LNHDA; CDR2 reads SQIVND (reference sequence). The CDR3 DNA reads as TGTGCCAGTAGCCAGAAGACACCTTACGAGCAGTACTTC. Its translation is CASSQKTPYEQYF.

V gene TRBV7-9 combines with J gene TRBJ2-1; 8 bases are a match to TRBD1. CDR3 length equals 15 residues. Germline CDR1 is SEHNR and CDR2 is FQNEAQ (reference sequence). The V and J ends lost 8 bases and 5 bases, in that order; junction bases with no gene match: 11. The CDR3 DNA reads TGTGCCAGCGCGATAGGACAGGGTATCCACAATGAGCAGTTCTTC. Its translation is CASAIGQGIHNEQFF.

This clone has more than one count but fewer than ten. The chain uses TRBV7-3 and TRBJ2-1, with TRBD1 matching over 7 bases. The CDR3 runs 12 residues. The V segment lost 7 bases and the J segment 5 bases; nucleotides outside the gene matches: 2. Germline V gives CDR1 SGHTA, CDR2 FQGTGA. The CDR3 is CASTGQNNEQFF. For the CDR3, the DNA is TGTGCCAGCACGGGACAGAACAATGAGCAGTTCTTC. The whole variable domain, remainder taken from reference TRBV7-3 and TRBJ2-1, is GAGVSQTPSNKVTEKGKYVELRCDPISGHTALYWYRQSLGQGPEFLIYFQGTGAADDSGLPNDRFFAVRPEGSVSTLKIQRTERGDSAVYLCASTGQNNEQFFGPGTRLTVL.

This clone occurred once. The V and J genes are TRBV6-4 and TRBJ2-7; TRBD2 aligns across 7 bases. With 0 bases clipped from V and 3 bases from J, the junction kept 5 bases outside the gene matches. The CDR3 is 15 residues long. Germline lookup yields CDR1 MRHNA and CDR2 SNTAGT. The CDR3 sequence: CASSDSGGRFYEQYF. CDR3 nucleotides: TGTGCCAGCAGTGACTCCGGGGGGAGGTTCTACGAGCAGTACTTC.

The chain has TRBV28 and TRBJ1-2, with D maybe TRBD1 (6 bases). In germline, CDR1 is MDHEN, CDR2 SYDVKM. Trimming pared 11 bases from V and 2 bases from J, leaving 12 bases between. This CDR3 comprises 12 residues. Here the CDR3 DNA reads TGTGCCGCCCTGGGGGCAAACTATGGCTACACCTTC. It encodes CAALGANYGYTF.

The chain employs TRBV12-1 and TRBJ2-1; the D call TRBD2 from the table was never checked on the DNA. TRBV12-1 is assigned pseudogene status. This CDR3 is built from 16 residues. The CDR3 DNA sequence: TGTGCCAGCAGCTTTGGGCTAGCGGGAGGTTTGAATGAGCAGTTCTTC. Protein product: CASSFGLAGGLNEQFF.

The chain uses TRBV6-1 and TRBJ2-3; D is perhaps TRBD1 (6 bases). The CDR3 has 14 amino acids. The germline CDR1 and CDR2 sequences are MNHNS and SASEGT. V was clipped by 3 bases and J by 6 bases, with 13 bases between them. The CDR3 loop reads CASSEIGGSDTQYF. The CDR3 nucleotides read TGTGCCAGCAGTGAGATTGGGGGCTCGGATACGCAGTATTTT.

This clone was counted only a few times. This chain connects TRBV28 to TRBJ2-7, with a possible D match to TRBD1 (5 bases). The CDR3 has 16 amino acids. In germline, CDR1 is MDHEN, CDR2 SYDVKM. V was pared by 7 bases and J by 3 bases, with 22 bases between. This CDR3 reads CASTSLAGRSGYEQYF. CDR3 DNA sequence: TGTGCCAGCACCTCCTTGGCAGGGCGAAGTGGCTACGAGCAGTACTTC.

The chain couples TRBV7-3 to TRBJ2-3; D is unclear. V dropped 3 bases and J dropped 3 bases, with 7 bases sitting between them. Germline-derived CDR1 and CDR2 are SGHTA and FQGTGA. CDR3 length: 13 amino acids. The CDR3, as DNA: TGTGCCAGCAGCTTTACTCTGACAGATACGCAGTATTTT. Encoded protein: CASSFTLTDTQYF. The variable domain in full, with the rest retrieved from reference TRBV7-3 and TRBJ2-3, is GAGVSQTPSNKVTEKGKYVELRCDPISGHTALYWYRQSLGQGPEFLIYFQGTGAADDSGLPNDRFFAVRPEGSVSTLKIQRTERGDSAVYLCASSFTLTDTQYFGPGTRLTVL.

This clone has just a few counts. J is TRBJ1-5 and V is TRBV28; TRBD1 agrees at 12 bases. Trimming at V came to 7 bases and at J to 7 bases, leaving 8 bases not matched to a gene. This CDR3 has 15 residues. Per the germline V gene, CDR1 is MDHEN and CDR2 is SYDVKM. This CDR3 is CASKPGQGAGQPQHF. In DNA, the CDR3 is TGTGCCAGCAAACCGGGACAGGGGGCCGGCCAGCCCCAGCATTTT.

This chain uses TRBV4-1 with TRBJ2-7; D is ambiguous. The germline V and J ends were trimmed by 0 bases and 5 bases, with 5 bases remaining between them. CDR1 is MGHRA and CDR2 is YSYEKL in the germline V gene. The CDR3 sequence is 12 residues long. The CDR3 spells CASSQDLHEQYF. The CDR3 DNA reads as TGCGCCAGCAGCCAAGATCTCCACGAGCAGTACTTC.

CDR3 protein: CAISESRKGPRDTQYF. In nucleotides, the CDR3 is TGTGCCATCAGTGAGTCGCGGAAAGGCCCCCGGGATACGCAGTATTTT. V usage is TRBV10-3 and J usage is TRBJ2-3, with unresolved D. Per the germline V gene, CDR1 is ENHRY and CDR2 is SYGVKD. CDR3 length: 16 residues. V was clipped by 0 bases and J by 6 bases, with 16 bases between them.

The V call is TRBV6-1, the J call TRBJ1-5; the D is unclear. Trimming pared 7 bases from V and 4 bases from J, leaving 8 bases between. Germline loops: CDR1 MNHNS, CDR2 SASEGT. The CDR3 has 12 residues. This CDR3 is CASTRGNQPQHF. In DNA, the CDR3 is TGTGCCAGCACGAGAGGGAATCAGCCCCAGCATTTT.

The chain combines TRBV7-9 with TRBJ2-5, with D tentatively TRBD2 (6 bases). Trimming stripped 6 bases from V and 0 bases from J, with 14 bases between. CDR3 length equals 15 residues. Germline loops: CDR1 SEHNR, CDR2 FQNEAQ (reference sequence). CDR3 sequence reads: CASRTIRDYQETQYF. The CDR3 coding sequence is TGTGCCAGCAGAACCATTCGGGACTACCAAGAGACCCAGTACTTC. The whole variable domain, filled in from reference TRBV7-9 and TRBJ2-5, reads DTGVSQNPRHKITKRGQNVTFRCDPISEHNRLYWYRQTLGQGPEFLTYFQNEAQLEKSRLLSDRFSAERPKGSFSTLEIQRTEQGDSAMYLCASRTIRDYQETQYFGPGTRLLVL.